Shown below are 3 T cell receptor beta chains from a single sample sequenced in a study of blood T cell repertoires in COVID-19. Clones were read by immunoSEQ multiplex PCR, and TCRdb kept only the in-frame ones, dropping some. The data contain fewer than 350,000 clones, over 75% of them singletons. Sequenced sample: peripheral blood. These receptors all come from a woman aged 25 to 45 with COVID-19, enrolled during active disease.

The chain combines TRBV2 with TRBJ2-7; 8 nucleotides line up with TRBD2. The CDR3 contains 14 residues. After removal of 7 bases from V and 0 bases from J, the junction contained 5 bases not matched to a gene. CDR1 and CDR2 (germline): SNHLY, FYNNEI. CDR3 in DNA: TGTGCCAGCAATCGAGGGACTAGCTCCTACGAGCAGTACTTC. Translation: CASNRGTSSYEQYF.

The chain links TRBV19 to TRBJ1-5; the match to TRBD1 covers 9 bases. V trimming: 6 bases; J trimming: 3 bases; junction bases outside the gene matches: 6. Germline V gene data show CDR1 as LNHDA and CDR2 as SQIVND (reference sequence). The CDR3 length is 15 residues. In DNA form, the CDR3 reads TGTGCCAGTAGGCCGGGACAGGGATCCAATCAGCCCCAGCATTTT. It is translated as CASRPGQGSNQPQHF.

The chain carries TRBV9 and TRBJ1-4, with D tentatively TRBD1 (5 bases). The CDR3 is made up of 15 amino acids. Trimming cost V 3 bases and J 8 bases, with 17 bases left between them. Germline V CDR1 and CDR2: SGDLS, YYNGEE. CDR3 in DNA: TGTGCCAGCAGCGCTTCGGGGCGGGACTCCGAAAAACTGTTTTTT. Translating gives CASSASGRDSEKLFF.